This T cell receptor (beta chain) appears in the sequencing data of a study of blood T cells in healthy people across ages. Alongside a J-beta primer mix, a sample-barcoded 5' primer served in a second PCR lasting about 6 to 11 cycles. TCRdb called the 5' RACE reads again in MiXCR, with one record for every CDR3 protein. The repertoire holds approximately 830,000 distinct CDR3 sequences, with about 62% as singletons. Trimming cost V 6 bases and J 7 bases; bases outside gene matches: 12. The germline CDR1 and CDR2 sequences are SQVTM and ANQGSEA. The CDR3 runs 14 residues. Sequencing was performed on blood. The rearrangement uses TRBV29-1 and TRBJ2-1, with 7 bases fitting TRBD2. This sequence was found in a young man in good health. The CDR3 bases are TGCAGCGTCCCACCCGGGGACTATGGTAATGAGCAGTTCTTC. It is translated as CSVPPGDYGNEQFF.